These 26 T cell receptor beta chains share one sample of origin, sequenced in a study of OX40 agonist ivuxolimab in advanced cancers. The library was made by the immunoSEQ multiplex PCR assay. TCRdb took over this immuneACCESS table, retaining in-frame rearrangements with V and J assigned. Such tables are incomplete; in checked studies, under half of the missing clones stem from an unresolved V gene, and the remainder is unexplained. The sample includes roughly 120,000 clones, with 80% to 90% observed a single time. Jointly, the top ten make up 0.55% to 0.7% of the sample. Sequencing used CD4+ or CD8+ T cells sorted from blood, obtained in a trial of the OX40 agonist ivuxolimab. These receptor sequences come from an adult with an advanced solid tumor such as melanoma, head and neck, liver or kidney cancer.

The chain joins TRBV27 to TRBJ1-1, with TRBD1 matching over 8 bases. With 10 bases clipped from V and 4 bases from J, the junction kept 11 bases outside the gene matches. The CDR3 contains 14 residues. Germline assignment: CDR1 MNHEY and CDR2 SMNVEV (reference sequence). CDR3 region: CATTPGTGVTEAFF. In nucleotides, the CDR3 is TGTGCCACCACCCCCGGGACAGGCGTCACTGAAGCTTTCTTT.

This chain uses TRBV7-2 with TRBJ1-4; tentatively, D is TRBD1 (6 bases). Deletions cut 3 bases from V and 3 bases from J, with 11 bases between. CDR3 size: 15 residues. The germline V gene encodes CDR1 SGHTA and CDR2 FQGNSA. CDR3 sequence: CASSFYRDANEKLFF. The CDR3 nucleotides are TGTGCCAGCAGCTTTTACAGGGACGCTAATGAAAAACTGTTTTTT.

The gene calls are TRBV5-1 and TRBJ2-5; D gene ambiguous. The germline gives CDR1 SGHRS, CDR2 YFSETQ. The length of the CDR3 is 14 residues. Between the trimmed V and J ends, which lost 5 bases and 1 base, there was a span of 12 bases. CDR3 DNA: TGCGCCAGCAGTCCCGGAGAACTCCAAGAGACCCAGTACTTC. It codes for CASSPGELQETQYF.

The chain uses TRBV6-5 and TRBJ2-3; the D call may be TRBD1 or TRBD2 (5 bases each). Germline V gene lookup returns CDR1 MNHEY and CDR2 SVGAGI. Trimming shortened V by 6 bases and J by 0 bases, and 7 bases separated the two germline ends. The length of the CDR3 is 13 residues. The DNA of the CDR3 is TGTGCCAGCAGGGGACCTAGCACAGATACGCAGTATTTT. Translating gives CASRGPSTDTQYF.

In DNA form, the CDR3 reads TGCAGCGTTGGGGACCAGCCGTCGGGCGAGCAGTACTTC. It specifies CSVGDQPSGEQYF. V gene TRBV29-1 combines with J gene TRBJ2-7, with D tentatively TRBD1 or TRBD2 (5 bases each). The CDR3 extends over 13 amino acids. V was clipped by 4 bases and J by 6 bases, with 16 bases between them. Germline loops: CDR1 SQVTM, CDR2 ANQGSEA.

The sample holds a few counts of this clone. J is TRBJ2-7 and V is TRBV27; TRBD1 matches at 7 bases. The CDR3 is 14 residues long. With 7 bases clipped from V and 6 bases from J, the junction kept 12 bases outside the gene matches. Germline V gives CDR1 MNHEY, CDR2 SMNVEV (reference sequence). CDR3 sequence (DNA): TGTGCCAGCACACAGGGGCCCAGCTCGGGCGAGCAGTACTTC. Its translation: CASTQGPSSGEQYF.

The CDR3 DNA reads as TGCAGCGCCGGCAGTAGACTAGCCAAAAACATTCAGTACTTC. It yields the protein CSAGSRLAKNIQYF. V usage is TRBV29-1 and J usage is TRBJ2-4; the D is unclear. The V end was cut by 7 bases, the J end by 0 bases, with 13 bases between. Germline V gene lookup returns CDR1 SQVTM and CDR2 ANQGSEA. This CDR3 is 14 amino acids long.

The chain carries TRBV13 and TRBJ1-6, with 7 nucleotides matching TRBD1. The CDR3 spans 15 residues. The V and J ends lost 3 bases and 4 bases, in that order; junction bases with no gene match: 3. The germline V gene has CDR1 PRHDT and CDR2 FYEKMQ (reference sequence). CDR3 residues: CASSFDREYNSPLHF. The CDR3 nucleotides are TGTGCCAGCAGCTTTGACAGGGAGTATAATTCACCCCTCCACTTT.

This chain joins TRBV27 and TRBJ2-3; 8 nucleotides line up with TRBD1. This CDR3 is built from 17 residues. V lost 1 base, J lost 5 bases, and 11 bases stayed unmatched. Germline V gene lookup returns CDR1 MNHEY and CDR2 SMNVEV (reference sequence). The CDR3 loop is CASSLFVRRGQGDTQYF. Written as DNA, the CDR3 is TGTGCCAGCAGTTTATTCGTCCGCAGGGGGCAAGGAGATACGCAGTATTTT.

The CDR3 DNA reads TGTGCCAGCAGCAACCGCATCATGGATAACTATGGCTACACCTTC. It translates to CASSNRIMDNYGYTF. This sequence joins TRBV28 and TRBJ1-2; D not resolved. Germline V gene sequence: CDR1 MDHEN, CDR2 SYDVKM. Trimming cost V 6 bases and J 1 base, with 15 bases left between them. The CDR3 has 15 amino acids.

The chain carries TRBV6-5 and TRBJ1-2; TRBD1 might be the D (5 bases). There are 12 residues in the CDR3. Germline V lookup: CDR1 MNHEY, CDR2 SVGAGI. V lost 5 bases and J lost 8, with 12 bases in between. The CDR3 reads CASSERQRGYTF. The CDR3 DNA is TGTGCCAGCAGTGAAAGACAGAGAGGCTACACCTTC.

The J gene is TRBJ2-5, the V gene TRBV6-1; 7 nucleotides line up with TRBD1. CDR3 size: 13 residues. Germline assignment: CDR1 MNHNS and CDR2 SASEGT. V lost 3 bases to trimming and J lost 7 bases; unmatched junction nucleotides: 5. DNA of the CDR3: TGTGCCAGCAGTGACACAGGGGTAGGGACCCAGTACTTC. Translating gives CASSDTGVGTQYF.

In this sample, this clone turned up a few times. The genes are TRBV6-4 and TRBJ1-2, with D unresolved. Germline CDR1 and CDR2: MRHNA and SNTAGT. This CDR3 has 15 residues. Trimming took off 6 bases at V and 4 bases at J, with 18 bases between the two ends. DNA for the CDR3: TGTGCCAGCAGGGTAGAGGAGGGAATCAGCTATGGCTACACCTTC. Its translation is CASRVEEGISYGYTF.

The chain combines TRBV29-1 with TRBJ2-2; no firm D call. The length of the CDR3 is 13 residues. Germline CDR1 reads SQVTM; CDR2 reads ANQGSEA. With 2 bases removed from V and 1 base from J, the gap between germline ends came to 5 bases. The CDR3 here is CSVERRNTGELFF. In nucleotides, the CDR3 is TGCAGCGTTGAAAGGAGGAACACCGGGGAGCTGTTTTTT.

The J gene is TRBJ2-1, the V gene TRBV10-3; D is unresolved. V was clipped by 7 bases and J by 5 bases, with 6 bases between them. CDR1 and CDR2 from the germline V gene are ENHRY and SYGVKD. The CDR3 has 11 residues. The CDR3 loop is CAIKEHNEQFF. The DNA of the CDR3 is TGTGCCATCAAAGAACACAATGAGCAGTTCTTC.

This chain links TRBV28 with TRBJ1-1; weak D call: TRBD1 (6 bases). The ends were cut back, 3 bases at V and 6 bases at J, with 17 bases in the middle. Germline CDR1 and CDR2: MDHEN and SYDVKM. This CDR3 has 15 residues. CDR3 nucleotide sequence: TGTGCCAGCAGTTTCCTCGACCGTGAGGGGGCTGAAGCTTTCTTT. Its translation is CASSFLDREGAEAFF.

This chain uses TRBV6-6 with TRBJ1-5, with D hard to call. Germline lookup yields CDR1 MNHNY and CDR2 SVGAGI (reference sequence). The germline V and J ends were trimmed by 0 bases and 7 bases, with 10 bases remaining between them. The CDR3 totals 14 residues. In nucleotides, the CDR3 is TGTGCCAGCAGTTACTCGGAGGGAGGGCAGCCCCAGCATTTT. Translated, it gives CASSYSEGGQPQHF.

This chain uses TRBV28 with TRBJ2-1, with TRBD2 matching 10 bases. CDR3 length: 20 residues. Germline V gives CDR1 MDHEN, CDR2 SYDVKM. Losses at the gene ends were 5 bases for V and 10 bases for J; bases not matched to a gene: 26. The DNA for the CDR3 is TGTGCCAGCAGTCCCCACTATGTCGTGGCTAGCGGGGGAGCCCTGGGGGAGCAGTTCTTC. Its protein product is CASSPHYVVASGGALGEQFF.

The V and J genes are TRBV6-1 and TRBJ2-1, with D possibly matching TRBD1 (6 bases). Deletions cut 7 bases from V and 5 bases from J, with 12 bases between. This CDR3 is built from 13 residues. Germline-derived CDR1 and CDR2 are MNHNS and SASEGT. The CDR3 reads CASTLTGDNEQFF. CDR3 in DNA: TGTGCCAGCACCCTGACAGGAGACAATGAGCAGTTCTTC.

This clone came up once. The V gene is TRBV21-1, the J gene TRBJ1-5. TRBV21-1 is a listed pseudogene. CDR3 length equals 17 residues. As DNA, the CDR3 is TGTGCCAGCAGCAAAGTTGGAGGCGCCGGGGGCAATCAGCCCCAGCATTTT. Its protein is CASSKVGGAGGNQPQHF.

This clone was seen once. The V and J genes are TRBV7-2 and TRBJ2-5, with 10 bases lining up with TRBD1. CDR3 length: 14 amino acids. V dropped 5 bases and J dropped 6; count of bases not matched to a gene: 6. Germline values: CDR1 SGHTA, CDR2 FQGNSA. The CDR3 DNA reads TGTGCCAGCAGCCGGGACAGGGGAGGAAAGACCCAGTACTTC. Amino acids: CASSRDRGGKTQYF.

The chain recombines TRBV18 with TRBJ2-3, with no clear D. V lost 0 bases to trimming and J lost 4 bases, with 14 bases between them. The CDR3 is 16 amino acids. The germline V gene has CDR1 KGHSH and CDR2 LQKENI. The CDR3 DNA reads TGTGCCAGCTCACCACCTAGGAGTGGAGATTCAGATACGCAGTATTTT. It translates to CASSPPRSGDSDTQYF.

This chain links TRBV11-3 with TRBJ2-4, with 7 bases fitting TRBD2. The CDR3 has 13 amino acids. With 2 bases clipped from V and 8 bases from J, the junction kept 3 bases outside the gene matches. From germline, CDR1 is SGHNT and CDR2 YENEEA. The CDR3 DNA follows: TGTGCCAGCAGCTTAAATGCGGGGGACATTCAGTACTTC. This gives the protein CASSLNAGDIQYF.

The chain combines TRBV2 with TRBJ2-2; tentatively, D is TRBD1 (5 bases). The CDR3 has 14 amino acids. The V end was cut by 6 bases, the J end by 0 bases, with 8 bases between. In germline, CDR1 is SNHLY, CDR2 FYNNEI. The CDR3 nucleotides are TGTGCCAGCAGGGGGCAGACGAACACCGGGGAGCTGTTTTTT. Its translation is CASRGQTNTGELFF.

This clone appeared once. The chain joins TRBV6-5 to TRBJ1-3, with D possibly TRBD1 on 5 matching bases. Germline V gene sequence: CDR1 MNHEY, CDR2 SVGAGI. Trimming cost V 2 bases and J 10 bases, with 21 bases left between them. The CDR3 loop spans 16 amino acids. CDR3 DNA: TGTGCCAGCAGTTACCGGGCCGAGGGGCACGCCCGGACCATATATTTT. Protein product: CASSYRAEGHARTIYF.

The chain couples TRBV2 to TRBJ2-3; 8 bases agree with TRBD1. The ends lost 10 bases at V and 0 bases at J; junction bases unmatched: 6. Germline-derived CDR1 and CDR2 are SNHLY and FYNNEI. This CDR3 has 14 residues. CDR3 protein: CATMRQGSTDTQYF. The CDR3 DNA reads as TGTGCCACCATGAGACAGGGGAGCACAGATACGCAGTATTTT. The full variable domain, rest sourced from reference TRBV2 and TRBJ2-3, is EPEVTQTPSHQVTQMGQEVILRCVPISNHLYFYWYRQILGQKVEFLVSFYNNEISEKSEIFDDQFSVERPDGSNFTLKIRSTKLEDSAMYFCATMRQGSTDTQYFGPGTRLTVL.